This T cell receptor (beta chain) originates from a study of OX40 agonist ivuxolimab in advanced cancers. Clones were sequenced by immunoSEQ multiplex PCR, and TCRdb holds only the in-frame ones, with some missing. The sample includes 40,000 to 45,000 clones, 75% to 85% of them seen just once. With autoimmune disease history or systemic immunosuppression, patients were excluded. The study's findings and limits: Partial responders treated at 0.1-3.0 mg/kg exhibited clonal expansion among the lowest measured. CD8+ T cells showed, on average, more clonal expansion than CD4+ cells.

For this clone: Antigen unknown.

The sequence came from an adult with an advanced solid tumor such as melanoma, head and neck, liver or kidney cancer. This sample comprised CD4+ or CD8+ T cells sorted from blood, obtained in a trial of the OX40 agonist ivuxolimab.

The CDR3 coding sequence is TGTGCCAGCAGCCAAGCGGGGGGGCCGTACAATGAGCAGTTCTTC. Translated: CASSQAGGPYNEQFF. The rearrangement links TRBV9 to TRBJ2-1; 10 bases are a match to TRBD2. The germline gives CDR1 SGDLS, CDR2 YYNGEE. This CDR3 region has 15 residues. V lost 4 bases, J lost 4 bases, and 5 bases stayed unmatched.